Below, 7 T cell receptor beta chains from the same sample are listed, as sequenced in a study of regulatory T cells in long-lasting Graves disease. The time point here: newly diagnosed GD, antithyroid drugs for less than 3 months. RNA from PBMCs was the source of the TCR library. Both iRepertoire HTBI primers and Arm-PCR of CDR3 regions were used to build the TCR beta libraries. TCRdb analysed the multiplex PCR reads with MiXCR anew, one entry per CDR3 protein. The table has roughly 350,000 distinct CDR3 sequences, about a sixth seen once; the top ten hold just under 30%. The data were also submitted as part of a second study, on T cells in Graves' hyperthyroidism and ophthalmopathy.

The source material was peripheral blood mononuclear cells (PBMCs), sampled at new diagnosis, from a patient treated with antithyroid drugs. The receptors were sampled from a man in his forties with Graves disease.

This clonotype was counted at least ten times. The chain is built from TRBV18 and TRBJ2-1, with D tentatively TRBD1 (7 bases). Trimming left V 3 bases short and J 0 bases short, with 15 bases between. CDR1 KGHSH and CDR2 LQKENI come from the germline V gene. The CDR3 sequence is 17 residues long. The CDR3, as DNA: TGTGCCAGCTCACCTTGGGCGGGGACAGACTCCTACAATGAGCAGTTCTTC. It specifies CASSPWAGTDSYNEQFF.

This clonotype was picked up a small number of times. The chain joins TRBV9 to TRBJ2-1, with D unclear. CDR3 length equals 16 residues. Trimming stripped 0 bases from V and 4 bases from J, with 14 bases between. Germline CDR1 reads SGDLS; CDR2 reads YYNGEE. CDR3 protein: CASSVGTASTYNEQFF. The CDR3 DNA reads as TGTGCCAGCAGCGTAGGGACGGCTTCCACATACAATGAGCAGTTCTTC.

The rearrangement links TRBV5-5 to TRBJ1-1; D not certain. V was cut by 0 bases and J by 0 bases, with 6 bases left in between. Per the germline V gene, CDR1 is SGHKS and CDR2 is YYEKEE (reference sequence). The CDR3 is made up of 14 amino acids. The chain's CDR3 is CASSLALVNTEAFF. The CDR3 nucleotides read TGTGCCAGCAGCTTGGCTTTGGTGAACACTGAAGCTTTCTTT. The whole variable domain, filled in from reference TRBV5-5 and TRBJ1-1, reads DAGVTQSPTHLIKTRGQQVTLRCSPISGHKSVSWYQQVLGQGPQFIFQYYEKEERGRGNFPDRFSARQFPNYSSELNVNALLLGDSALYLCASSLALVNTEAFFGQGTRLTVV.

This clonotype was seen more than once but under ten times. This chain joins TRBV7-9 and TRBJ2-3, with TRBD2 matching 8 bases. The CDR3 covers 16 residues. The J segment lost 1 base and the V segment lost 5 bases, leaving 8 bases of the junction unmatched. CDR1 and CDR2 from the germline V gene are SEHNR and FQNEAQ (reference sequence). The CDR3 spells CASSVKGLAGTDTQYF. DNA for the CDR3: TGTGCCAGCAGCGTGAAAGGACTAGCTGGCACAGATACGCAGTATTTT.

V and J are TRBV5-8 and TRBJ2-5; tentative D call: TRBD2 (6 bases). The germline V and J ends were trimmed by 4 bases and 5 bases, with 15 bases remaining between them. The CDR3 spans 14 residues. Germline V CDR1 and CDR2: SGHTS, YDEGEE. The chain's CDR3 is CASSQVGGPETQYF. CDR3 sequence (DNA): TGTGCCAGCAGCCAAGTTGGAGGGCCTGAGACCCAGTACTTC. The full variable domain, rest sourced from reference TRBV5-8 and TRBJ2-5, is EAGVTQSPTHLIKTRGQQATLRCSPISGHTSVYWYQQALGLGLQFLLWYDEGEERNRGNFPPRFSGRQFPNYSSELNVNALELEDSALYLCASSQVGGPETQYFGPGTRLLVL.

This clonotype was counted ten times or more. The chain links TRBV7-9 to TRBJ2-3; tentatively, D is TRBD2 (5 bases). The germline gives CDR1 SEHNR, CDR2 FQNEAQ (reference sequence). V lost 5 bases to trimming and J lost 5 bases, with 14 bases between them. The CDR3 has 14 residues. The CDR3: CASSPRGFRDTQYF. In DNA, the CDR3 is TGTGCCAGCAGCCCCCGGGGTTTTCGAGATACGCAGTATTTT. The variable domain in full, with the rest retrieved from reference TRBV7-9 and TRBJ2-3, is DTGVSQNPRHKITKRGQNVTFRCDPISEHNRLYWYRQTLGQGPEFLTYFQNEAQLEKSRLLSDRFSAERPKGSFSTLEIQRTEQGDSAMYLCASSPRGFRDTQYFGPGTRLTVL.

This clonotype was counted many times. The chain employs TRBV6-2 or TRBV6-3 and TRBJ2-5, with 8 bases identical to TRBD2. V lost 7 bases and J lost 4; bases outside the gene matches: 11. There are 15 residues in the CDR3. Germline CDR1 is MNHEY and CDR2 is SVGEGT. This CDR3 is CASISVPGGRETQYF. As DNA, the CDR3 is TGTGCCAGCATCTCAGTCCCGGGGGGGCGAGAGACCCAGTACTTC.